This T cell receptor (beta chain) was recovered during a study of shared clonotypes between healthy human individuals. Study-level findings and limits: In several donors, around 5% of naive CD4 clonotypes appeared in common.

Positive CCR7 selection of CD45RO-negative cells yielded the naive CD8 cells, and terminally differentiated effector memory CD45RA+ cells were excluded. Germline CDR1 is SGHDN and CDR2 is FVKESK. V was trimmed by 3 bases and J by 9 bases, leaving 13 bases between them. This CDR3 contains 13 residues. In the case of this clone: Antigen unknown.

Deep was the level used in running the assay. Using immunoSEQ multiplex PCR, the repertoire was profiled, and TCRdb retains in-frame clones only, with some absent. The sample lists more than 2 million clones; 90% to 95% were seen once. Sequences were obtained from naive CD8+ T cells from PBMCs. The TCR sequence derives from a young man in good health. Some clones in this sample may be carry-over from other donors' samples. This rearrangement joins TRBV14 to TRBJ2-3, with D maybe TRBD2 (5 bases). CDR3 coding DNA: TGTGCCAGCAGCCACCCTGAGGGTGTGACGCAGTATTTT. Translated, it gives CASSHPEGVTQYF.